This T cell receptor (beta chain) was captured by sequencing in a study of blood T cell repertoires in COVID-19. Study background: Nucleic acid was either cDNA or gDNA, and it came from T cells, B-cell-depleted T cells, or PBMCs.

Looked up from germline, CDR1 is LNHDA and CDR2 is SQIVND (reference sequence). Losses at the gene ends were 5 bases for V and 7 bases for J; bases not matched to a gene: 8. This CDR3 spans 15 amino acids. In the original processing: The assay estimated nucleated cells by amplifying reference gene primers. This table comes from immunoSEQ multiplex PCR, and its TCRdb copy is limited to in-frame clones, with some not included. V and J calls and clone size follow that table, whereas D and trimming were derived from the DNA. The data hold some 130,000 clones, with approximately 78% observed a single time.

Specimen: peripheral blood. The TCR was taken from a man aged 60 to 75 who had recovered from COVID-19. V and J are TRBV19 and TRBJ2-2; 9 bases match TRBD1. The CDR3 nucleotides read TGTGCCAGTAGTGAAACAGGGGGCGCGGGCGGGGAGCTGTTTTTT. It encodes CASSETGGAGGELFF.